Presented here are 24 T cell receptor beta chains from one specimen sequenced in a study of T cells in Graves' hyperthyroidism and ophthalmopathy. It was RNA transcripts that yielded the amplified TCR beta CDR3 regions. RT-PCR in the first round (using the HTBI primer set) targeted the TCR CDR3. From the multiplex PCR reads, TCRdb called clonotypes with MiXCR, one entry per CDR3 protein. The profile shows 450,000 to 650,000 distinct CDR3 sequences, about a fifth of them singletons. The sequencing input was blood. These receptors were obtained from a young man with Graves' hyperthyroidism.

This clonotype was counted at least ten times. The rearrangement joins TRBV11-2 to TRBJ2-7, with D tentatively TRBD2 (7 bases). Germline V gene lookup returns CDR1 SGHAT and CDR2 FQNNGV. V shed 1 base and J shed 1 base, with 11 bases lying between them. CDR3 length: 15 amino acids. The CDR3 DNA sequence: TGTGCCAGCAGCTTAGGCGGGGGCTTTTCCTACGAGCAGTACTTC. Translated, it gives CASSLGGGFSYEQYF.

The chain couples TRBV12-3 or TRBV12-4 to TRBJ1-2, with a tentative D call TRBD1 (5 bases). This CDR3 comprises 16 residues. With 6 bases removed from V and 3 bases from J, the gap between germline ends came to 20 bases. In nucleotides, the CDR3 is TGTGCCAGCAGCTTACCCTACCCGACAGATCACTATGGCTACACCTTC. Its translation is CASSLPYPTDHYGYTF.

Ten or more counts support this clonotype. This chain joins TRBV27 and TRBJ1-1; D gene unclear. The CDR3 length is 14 residues. V gave up 2 bases and J gave up 1 base, with 8 bases separating them. Germline CDR1 is MNHEY and CDR2 is SMNVEV (reference sequence). The DNA of the CDR3 is TGTGCCAGCAGTTTAGGGATGGGGAACACTGAAGCTTTCTTT. It translates to CASSLGMGNTEAFF.

The DNA of the CDR3 is TGCAGTGCTAGTAAGGGAGGATGGAATCAGCCCCAGCATTTT. Residues: CSASKGGWNQPQHF. The chain links TRBV20-1 to TRBJ1-5; D not certain. Trimming took off 3 bases at V and 4 bases at J, with 13 bases between the two ends. The CDR3 is 14 amino acids. The germline V gene has CDR1 DFQATT and CDR2 SNEGSKA (reference sequence).

In DNA form, the CDR3 reads TGTGCCAGCAGTTGGCGAACGGCGGATTCACCCCTCCACTTT. Its translation: CASSWRTADSPLHF. The chain recombines TRBV25-1 with TRBJ1-6; D is uncertain. V lost 5 bases to trimming and J lost 8 bases, with 13 bases between them. The CDR3 loop spans 14 amino acids. Looked up from germline, CDR1 is MGHDK and CDR2 is SYGVNS.

This clonotype appeared many times. The chain carries TRBV11-2 and TRBJ2-5, with D maybe TRBD2 (5 bases). CDR1 SGHAT and CDR2 FQNNGV come from the germline V gene. The CDR3 has 12 residues. The V end lost 8 bases, the J end lost 5 bases, and 12 bases lay between the germline ends. The DNA of the CDR3 is TGTGCCAGCGGGTCGGAGGCGGAGACCCAGTACTTC. Translation: CASGSEAETQYF.

J is TRBJ1-5 and V is TRBV6-1; 9 bases are a match to TRBD1. Germline loops: CDR1 MNHNS, CDR2 SASEGT. The CDR3 length is 16 residues. Unmatched junction bases numbered 10, after V lost 6 bases and J lost 4 bases. The CDR3 protein is CASRGTGTGENQPQHF. In DNA form, the CDR3 reads TGTGCCAGCAGAGGGACAGGGACCGGGGAAAATCAGCCCCAGCATTTT.

This clonotype was seen many times. The junction shows a germline mismatch at one end, possibly a read error. The CDR3 sequence: CASSEEEGAGSPLHF. Here the CDR3 DNA reads TGTGCCAGCAGCGAAGAAGAGGGGGCAGGGTCACCCCTCCACTTT. This chain connects TRBV6-1 to TRBJ1-6, with 7 positions matching TRBD1. The CDR3 runs 15 residues. The germline gives CDR1 MNHNS, CDR2 SASEGT.

This chain links TRBV6-4 with TRBJ1-2; TRBD1 is a possible D gene (5 bases). Germline V gives CDR1 MRHNA, CDR2 SNTAGT. This CDR3 is built from 16 residues. V lost 4 bases and J lost 6, with 21 bases in between. CDR3 residues: CASSARGDLASHGYTF. The CDR3 DNA sequence: TGTGCCAGCAGTGCTCGGGGGGACTTAGCAAGCCATGGCTACACCTTC.

This clonotype showed up many times. The rearrangement links TRBV6-2 or TRBV6-3 to TRBJ1-2, with 7 positions matching TRBD1. With V trimmed by 6 bases and J by 3 bases, 10 bases remained unmatched. The V gene's germline CDR1 is MNHEY and CDR2 SVGEGT. The length of the CDR3 is 15 residues. CDR3 coding DNA: TGTGCCAGCAGCCCTAGCCCGGGACAGTACTATGGCTACACCTTC. It is translated as CASSPSPGQYYGYTF.

This clonotype was counted at least ten times. V gene TRBV6-2 or TRBV6-3 combines with J gene TRBJ2-5, with TRBD2 identical over 8 bases. Trimming took 2 bases from V and 9 from J; bases not matched to a gene: 2. This CDR3 is 12 amino acids long. The germline CDR1 and CDR2 sequences are MNHEY and SVGEGT. CDR3 residues: CASSYTSGAQYF. For the CDR3, the DNA is TGTGCCAGCAGTTACACTAGCGGAGCCCAGTACTTC.

Many counts were recorded for this clonotype. V usage is TRBV28 and J usage is TRBJ1-1; 8 bases fit TRBD1. The CDR3 contains 16 residues. The V and J ends lost 1 base and 7 bases, in that order; junction bases with no gene match: 11. Germline V gene lookup returns CDR1 MDHEN and CDR2 SYDVKM. The CDR3 spells CASSLSLGTGDFEAFF. DNA for the CDR3: TGTGCCAGCAGTTTATCCCTCGGGACAGGTGATTTTGAAGCTTTCTTT.

This clonotype occurred many times. A much larger clone differs from this one at a single base, so this may be a read error. Since the CDR3 does not end with the conserved phenylalanine or tryptophan, this likely comes from a read error. V usage is TRBV6-1 and J usage is TRBJ1-2; D call uncertain. Germline V gene data show CDR1 as MNHNS and CDR2 as SASEGT. The CDR3 has 11 amino acids. With 6 bases removed from V and 8 bases from J, the gap between germline ends came to 10 bases. The CDR3 reads CASSNGEGYTI. The CDR3 nucleotides are TGTGCCAGCAGCAACGGAGAAGGCTACACCATC.

This clonotype was observed at least ten times. V gene TRBV6-2 or TRBV6-3 combines with J gene TRBJ1-1, with D perhaps TRBD1 (5 bases). V lost 5 bases and J 4 bases, leaving 17 bases between the germline ends. This CDR3 spans 15 amino acids. Looked up from germline, CDR1 is MNHEY and CDR2 is SVGEGT. The CDR3 DNA reads TGTGCCAGCAGTACCGTACAGGATTGGATCACTGAAGCTTTCTTT. It yields the protein CASSTVQDWITEAFF.

The genes are TRBV27 and TRBJ2-5; D not resolved. Germline loops: CDR1 MNHEY, CDR2 SMNVEV (reference sequence). The CDR3 runs 11 residues. Trimming removed 10 bases at V and 4 bases at J, with 10 bases between. The CDR3 loop reads CATEEGETQYF. The CDR3 DNA follows: TGTGCCACTGAAGAAGGAGAGACCCAGTACTTC.

This clonotype appeared many times. V is TRBV27 and J is TRBJ2-2, with a weak D call TRBD2 (5 bases). CDR3 length: 15 residues. CDR1 is MNHEY, CDR2 SMNVEV, per germline (reference sequence). V was trimmed by 3 bases and J by 4 bases, leaving 12 bases between them. CDR3 nucleotides: TGTGCCAGCAGTTTTAGGGAGAGAGGCACCGGGGAGCTGTTTTTT. Protein sequence: CASSFRERGTGELFF.

This clonotype was counted at least ten times. The chain recombines TRBV20-1 with TRBJ1-1; TRBD1 is a possible D gene (6 bases). CDR1 is DFQATT, CDR2 SNEGSKA, per germline (reference sequence). The CDR3 contains 13 residues. Trimming cost V 7 bases and J 0 bases, with 12 bases left between them. DNA for the CDR3: TGCAGTGGTTTCGGACAGATGAACACTGAAGCTTTCTTT. Residues: CSGFGQMNTEAFF.

The V gene is TRBV12-5, the J gene TRBJ2-5; D unresolved. Per germline, CDR1 LGHNT and CDR2 FRNRAP. The CDR3 is 11 residues long. Trimming took off 10 bases at V and 9 bases at J, with 15 bases between the two ends. The CDR3 region has the DNA TGTGCTATTGGCTATAAGTATCCCCAGTACTTC. Translation: CAIGYKYPQYF.

Ten or more counts support this clonotype. J is TRBJ2-7 and V is TRBV2; 9 bases are shared with TRBD2. In germline, CDR1 is SNHLY, CDR2 FYNNEI. Trimming cost V 6 bases and J 2 bases; bases outside gene matches: 14. This CDR3 is built from 17 residues. CDR3 in DNA: TGTGCCAGCAGCCCGACGTATGCGGGAGGGGATGCCTACGAGCAGTACTTC. Translating gives CASSPTYAGGDAYEQYF.

This clonotype was seen at least ten times. The gene calls are TRBV13 and TRBJ2-5; 12 bases fit TRBD1. This CDR3 spans 17 amino acids. Trimming cost V 2 bases and J 4 bases; bases outside gene matches: 8. CDR1 PRHDT and CDR2 FYEKMQ come from the germline V gene (reference sequence). CDR3 DNA sequence: TGTGCCAGCAGCTTAAACGGTGGGGACAGGGGGCTAGAGACCCAGTACTTC. This sequence encodes CASSLNGGDRGLETQYF.

CDR3 region: CASSQRPGSGNTIYF. The CDR3 DNA reads TGTGCCAGCAGCCAGAGGCCAGGCTCTGGAAACACCATATATTTT. This rearrangement joins TRBV3-1 to TRBJ1-3, with no clear D. Between the trimmed V and J ends, which lost 3 bases and 0 bases, there was a span of 9 bases. The CDR3 runs 15 residues. Germline lookup yields CDR1 LGHDT and CDR2 YNNKEL (reference sequence).

This clonotype was seen ten or more times. The chain recombines TRBV12-3 or TRBV12-4 with TRBJ1-2, with D maybe TRBD1 (6 bases). With 2 bases removed from V and 5 bases from J, the gap between germline ends came to 15 bases. This CDR3 is 15 amino acids long. CDR3 coding DNA: TGTGCCAGCAGTTTATGGGGGGCGCCTGGGTATGGCTACACCTTC. Residues: CASSLWGAPGYGYTF.

This clonotype was picked up many times. The gene calls are TRBV10-3 and TRBJ2-7; tentative D call: TRBD1 (5 bases). Germline CDR1 ENHRY, CDR2 SYGVKD. Trimming took off 10 bases at V and 5 bases at J, with 18 bases between the two ends. The CDR3 loop spans 13 amino acids. The CDR3 nucleotides are TGTGCCACCGATAAAGGGGAAGCCCACGAGCAGTACTTC. This codes for CATDKGEAHEQYF.

This clonotype was recorded a few times. The rearrangement uses TRBV19 and TRBJ1-4; tentative D call: TRBD1 (6 bases). The CDR3 covers 16 residues. The germline V gene encodes CDR1 LNHDA and CDR2 SQIVND (reference sequence). V was clipped by 2 bases and J by 7 bases, with 17 bases between them. CDR3 bases: TGTGCCAGTAGTATACTGGTGGACAGCGGGGCTGAAAAACTGTTTTTT. Encoded protein: CASSILVDSGAEKLFF.